The entry below describes one TCR beta chain. As yet, its antigen is unknown. This entry comes from a study of graft-versus-host responses after intestinal transplantation. In the study overall: The transplants performed in recipients were multivisceral, liver-intestinal, or isolated intestinal. Recipients across the board were started on anti-thymocyte globulin induction, then kept on tacrolimus and steroids for two to four years. Regarding the study as a whole: Early after transplant, HvG clones declined as circulating GvH clones peaked. Detected in recipient marrow were GvH clones, some of which were first observed in ileum or blood.

This CDR3 has 14 amino acids. V was shortened by 4 bases and J by 5 bases, with 16 bases between the two germline ends. CDR1 is SGHDT and CDR2 is YYEEEE in the germline V gene. Data came from immunoSEQ multiplex PCR; TCRdb stores just in-frame clones and leaves some out. The data show over 85,000 clones, about 93% seen once. This TCR was sampled from a human donor who received an intestinal transplant. V gene TRBV5-6 combines with J gene TRBJ2-7; TRBD2 might be the D (6 bases). The sample consisted of unstimulated CD8+ T cells sorted from spleen or lymph node cells, taken before intestinal transplant. The CDR3 nucleotides are TGTGCCAGCAGCACGACCGGGACGGGGGACGAGCAGTACTTC. Encoded protein: CASSTTGTGDEQYF.